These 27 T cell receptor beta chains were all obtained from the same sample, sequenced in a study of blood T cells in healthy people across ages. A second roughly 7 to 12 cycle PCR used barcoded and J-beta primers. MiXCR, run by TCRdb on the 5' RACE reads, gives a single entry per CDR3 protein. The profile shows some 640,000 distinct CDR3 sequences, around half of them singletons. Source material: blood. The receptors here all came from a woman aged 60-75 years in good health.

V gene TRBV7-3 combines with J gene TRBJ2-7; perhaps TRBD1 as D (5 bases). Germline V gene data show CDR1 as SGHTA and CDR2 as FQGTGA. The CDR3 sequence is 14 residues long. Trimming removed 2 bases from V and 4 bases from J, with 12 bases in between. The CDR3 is CASSLSRDSYEQYF. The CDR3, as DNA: TGTGCCAGCAGCTTATCCAGGGATTCTTACGAGCAGTACTTC.

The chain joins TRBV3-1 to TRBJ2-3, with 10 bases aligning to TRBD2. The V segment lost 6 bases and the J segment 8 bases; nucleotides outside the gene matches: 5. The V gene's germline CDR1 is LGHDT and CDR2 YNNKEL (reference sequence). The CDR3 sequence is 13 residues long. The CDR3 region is CASRGTSVSTQYF. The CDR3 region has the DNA TGTGCCAGCAGGGGGACTAGCGTTAGTACGCAGTATTTT.

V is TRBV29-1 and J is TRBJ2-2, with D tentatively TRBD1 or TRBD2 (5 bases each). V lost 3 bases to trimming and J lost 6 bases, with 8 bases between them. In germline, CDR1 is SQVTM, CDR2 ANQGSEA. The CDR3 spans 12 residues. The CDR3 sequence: CSVDLGAGELFF. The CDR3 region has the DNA TGCAGCGTTGATCTGGGGGCCGGGGAGCTGTTTTTT.

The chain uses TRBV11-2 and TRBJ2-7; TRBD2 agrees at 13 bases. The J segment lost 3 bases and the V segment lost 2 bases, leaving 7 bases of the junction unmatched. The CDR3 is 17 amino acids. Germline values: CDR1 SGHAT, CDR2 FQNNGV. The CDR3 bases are TGTGCCAGCAGCTTATCCGGGGGACTAGCGGGACTCTACGAGCAGTACTTC. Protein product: CASSLSGGLAGLYEQYF.

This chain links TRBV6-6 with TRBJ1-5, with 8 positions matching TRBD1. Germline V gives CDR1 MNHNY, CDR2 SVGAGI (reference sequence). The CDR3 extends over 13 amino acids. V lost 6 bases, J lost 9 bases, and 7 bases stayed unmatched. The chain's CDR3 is CASSPDRAGPQHF. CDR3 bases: TGTGCCAGCAGCCCGGACAGGGCAGGGCCCCAGCATTTT.

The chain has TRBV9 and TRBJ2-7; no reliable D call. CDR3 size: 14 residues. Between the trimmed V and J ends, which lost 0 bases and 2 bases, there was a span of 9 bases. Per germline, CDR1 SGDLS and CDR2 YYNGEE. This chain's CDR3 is CASSVEGLAYEQYF. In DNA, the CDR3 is TGTGCCAGCAGCGTAGAGGGCCTAGCCTACGAGCAGTACTTC.

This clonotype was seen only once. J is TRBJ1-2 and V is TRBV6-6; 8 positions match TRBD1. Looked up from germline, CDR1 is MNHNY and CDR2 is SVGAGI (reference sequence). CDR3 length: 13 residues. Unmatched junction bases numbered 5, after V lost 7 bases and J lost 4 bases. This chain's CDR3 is CASTVGTGYGYTF. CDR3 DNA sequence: TGTGCCAGCACCGTAGGGACAGGCTATGGCTACACCTTC.

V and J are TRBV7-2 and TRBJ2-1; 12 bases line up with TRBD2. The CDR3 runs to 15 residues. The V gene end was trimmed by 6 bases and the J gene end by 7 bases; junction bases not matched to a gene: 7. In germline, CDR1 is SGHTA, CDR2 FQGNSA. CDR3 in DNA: TGTGCCAGCAGTTCCCTAGCGGGAGGGAGAAATGAGCAGTTCTTC. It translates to CASSSLAGGRNEQFF.

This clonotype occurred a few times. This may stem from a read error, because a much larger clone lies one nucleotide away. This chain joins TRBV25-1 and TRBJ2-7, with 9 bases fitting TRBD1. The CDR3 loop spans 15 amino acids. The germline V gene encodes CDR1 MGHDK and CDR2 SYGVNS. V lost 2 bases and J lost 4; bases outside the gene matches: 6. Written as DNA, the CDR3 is TGTGCCAGCAGTGAAGCCCCGGGACAGGGTTACGAGCAGTACTTC. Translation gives CASSEAPGQGYEQYF.

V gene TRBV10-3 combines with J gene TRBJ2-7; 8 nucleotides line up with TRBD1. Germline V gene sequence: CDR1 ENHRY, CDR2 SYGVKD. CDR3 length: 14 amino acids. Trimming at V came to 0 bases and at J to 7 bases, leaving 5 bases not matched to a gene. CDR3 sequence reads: CAISESTGVFEQYF. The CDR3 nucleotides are TGTGCCATCAGTGAGTCGACAGGGGTATTTGAGCAGTACTTC.

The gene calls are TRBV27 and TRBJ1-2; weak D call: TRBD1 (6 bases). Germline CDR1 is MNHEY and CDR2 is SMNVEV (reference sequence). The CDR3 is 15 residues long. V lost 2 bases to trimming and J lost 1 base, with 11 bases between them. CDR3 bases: TGTGCCAGCAGTTTAAGGGGACACCTTAACTATGGCTACACCTTC. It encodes CASSLRGHLNYGYTF.

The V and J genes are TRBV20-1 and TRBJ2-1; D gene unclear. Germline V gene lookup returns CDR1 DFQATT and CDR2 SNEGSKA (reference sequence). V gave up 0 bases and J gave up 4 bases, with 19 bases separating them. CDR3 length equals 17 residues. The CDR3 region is CSARERVGLGTYNEQFF. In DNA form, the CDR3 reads TGCAGTGCTAGAGAGAGAGTAGGGCTAGGCACTTACAATGAGCAGTTCTTC.

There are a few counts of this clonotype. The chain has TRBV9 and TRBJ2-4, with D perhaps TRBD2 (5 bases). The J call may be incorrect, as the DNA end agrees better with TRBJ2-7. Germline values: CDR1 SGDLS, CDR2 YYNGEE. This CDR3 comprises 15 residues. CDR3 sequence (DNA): TGTGCCAGCAGCCCAAGTTTAGGACTCTCCTACGAGCAGTACTTC. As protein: CASSPSLGLSYEQYF.

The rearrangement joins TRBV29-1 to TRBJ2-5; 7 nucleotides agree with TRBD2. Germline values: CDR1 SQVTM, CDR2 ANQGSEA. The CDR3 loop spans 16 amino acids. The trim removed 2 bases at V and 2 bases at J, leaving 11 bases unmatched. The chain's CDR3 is CSVERWRGSEQETQYF. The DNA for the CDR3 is TGCAGCGTTGAAAGGTGGCGCGGGAGTGAACAAGAGACCCAGTACTTC.

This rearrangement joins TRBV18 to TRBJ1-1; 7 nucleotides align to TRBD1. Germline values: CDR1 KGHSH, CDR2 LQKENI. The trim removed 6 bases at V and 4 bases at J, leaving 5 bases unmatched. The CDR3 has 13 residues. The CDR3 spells CASSPGQPTEAFF. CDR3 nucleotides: TGTGCCAGCTCGCCGGGACAGCCCACTGAAGCTTTCTTT.

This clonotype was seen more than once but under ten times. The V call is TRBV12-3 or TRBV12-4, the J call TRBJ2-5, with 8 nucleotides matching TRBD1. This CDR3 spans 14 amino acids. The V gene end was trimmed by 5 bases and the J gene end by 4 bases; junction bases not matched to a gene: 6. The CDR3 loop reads CASSAGDRRETQYF. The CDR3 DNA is TGTGCCAGCAGTGCCGGGGACAGGCGAGAGACCCAGTACTTC.

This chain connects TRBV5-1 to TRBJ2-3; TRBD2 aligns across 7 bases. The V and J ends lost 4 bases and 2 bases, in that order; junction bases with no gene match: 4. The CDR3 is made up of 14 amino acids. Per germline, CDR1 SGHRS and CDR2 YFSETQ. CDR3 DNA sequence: TGCGCCAGCAGCGGAGCGGGACCCACAGATACGCAGTATTTT. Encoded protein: CASSGAGPTDTQYF.

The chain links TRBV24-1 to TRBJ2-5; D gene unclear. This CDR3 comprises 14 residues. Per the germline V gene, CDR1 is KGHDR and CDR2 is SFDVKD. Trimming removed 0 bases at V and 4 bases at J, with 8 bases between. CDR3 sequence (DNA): TGTGCCACCAGTGATTTGGGCAGCCGAGAGACCCAGTACTTC. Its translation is CATSDLGSRETQYF.

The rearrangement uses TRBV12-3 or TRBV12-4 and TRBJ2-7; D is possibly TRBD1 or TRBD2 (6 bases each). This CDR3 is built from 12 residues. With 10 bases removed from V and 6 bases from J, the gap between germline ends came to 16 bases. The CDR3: CATEGRGGEQYF. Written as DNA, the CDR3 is TGTGCCACGGAGGGCAGGGGTGGCGAGCAGTACTTC.

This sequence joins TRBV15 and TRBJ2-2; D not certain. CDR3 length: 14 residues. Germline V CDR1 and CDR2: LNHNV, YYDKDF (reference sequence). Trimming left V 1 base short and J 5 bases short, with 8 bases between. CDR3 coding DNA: TGTGCCACCAGCAGAGTGGCGGAAACCGGGGAGCTGTTTTTT. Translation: CATSRVAETGELFF.

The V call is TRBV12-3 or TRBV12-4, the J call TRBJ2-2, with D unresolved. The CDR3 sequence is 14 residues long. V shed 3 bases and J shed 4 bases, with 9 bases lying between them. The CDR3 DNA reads TGTGCCAGCAGTTTTGATAGTTTCACCGGGGAGCTGTTTTTT. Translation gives CASSFDSFTGELFF.

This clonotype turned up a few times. The CDR3 DNA reads as TGCGCCAGCAGCCGCACTGTGGGAGACGGAGCCTACGAGCAGTACTTC. Its translation: CASSRTVGDGAYEQYF. The rearrangement joins TRBV4-3 to TRBJ2-7; possibly TRBD2 for D (5 bases). The CDR3 extends over 16 amino acids. Trimming removed 4 bases from V and 2 bases from J, with 18 bases in between. Germline V lookup: CDR1 LGHNA, CDR2 YSLEER.

DNA of the CDR3: TGCAGTGCTAGAGAACTCAAGCGGGACTTCACAGATACGCAGTATTTT. Translating it yields CSARELKRDFTDTQYF. V and J are TRBV20-1 and TRBJ2-3; 7 bases agree with TRBD2. Germline V gene data show CDR1 as DFQATT and CDR2 as SNEGSKA (reference sequence). This CDR3 comprises 16 residues. V dropped 0 bases and J dropped 2; count of bases not matched to a gene: 8.

DNA for the CDR3: TGTGCCAGCAGCTTAGATCGAAATAGCTCACCCCTCCACTTT. It specifies CASSLDRNSSPLHF. This sequence joins TRBV11-2 and TRBJ1-6; D is uncertain. The CDR3 totals 14 residues. V shed 0 bases and J shed 10 bases, with 10 bases lying between them. Per the germline V gene, CDR1 is SGHAT and CDR2 is FQNNGV.

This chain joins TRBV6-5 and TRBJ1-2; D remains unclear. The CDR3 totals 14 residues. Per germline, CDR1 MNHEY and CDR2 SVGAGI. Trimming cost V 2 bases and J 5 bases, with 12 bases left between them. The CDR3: CASSYRGIGYGYTF. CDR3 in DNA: TGTGCCAGCAGTTACCGGGGAATAGGGTATGGCTACACCTTC.

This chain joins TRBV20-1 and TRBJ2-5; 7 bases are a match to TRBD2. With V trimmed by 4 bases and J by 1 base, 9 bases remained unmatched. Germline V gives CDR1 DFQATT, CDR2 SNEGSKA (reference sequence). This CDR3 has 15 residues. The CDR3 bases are TGCAGTGCTAATGAGGTAGCGGGTCTCCAAGAGACCCAGTACTTC. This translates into CSANEVAGLQETQYF.

The CDR3 sequence: CASSSAGGSTDTQYF. The CDR3, as DNA: TGTGCCAGCAGTTCCGCGGGAGGATCCACAGATACGCAGTATTTT. The chain combines TRBV28 with TRBJ2-3, with 8 bases fitting TRBD2. V lost 4 bases to trimming and J lost 2 bases; unmatched junction nucleotides: 5. Germline V gives CDR1 MDHEN, CDR2 SYDVKM. The CDR3 is made up of 15 amino acids.